This T cell receptor beta chain came from a study of blood T cell repertoires in COVID-19. The wider study: The study drew acute and convalescent COVID-19 samples from the United States, Italy and Spain. The analysed material was cDNA or gDNA that came from T cells, B-cell-depleted T cells, or PBMCs.

The method was immunoSEQ multiplex PCR; TCRdb's version includes in-frame clones alone and lacks a portion of them. The sample includes around 72,000 clones, over 70% of them seen just once. This CDR3 region has 11 residues. Looked up from germline, CDR1 is MNHEY and CDR2 is SVGAGI. This receptor was identified in a man in his fifties or sixties with active COVID-19. Sequencing used peripheral blood. J is TRBJ1-1 and V is TRBV6-5, with no clear D. The CDR3 DNA is TGTGCTACATTCGGGAAAACTGAAGCTTTCTTT. This sequence encodes CATFGKTEAFF.